Shown below are 15 T cell receptor beta chains from a single sample sequenced in a study of CD8 T cells in ankylosing spondylitis (dated by TCRdb to about 2017). Library construction relied on 5' RACE. The sequencer was an Illumina HiSeq 2500. Using fastp at Q25 and MiXCR, TCRdb reprocessed the public reads and kept productive beta chains. Here each entry gathers all rows of one CDR3 protein and keeps the most common genes and DNA. Within this sample are a few hundred thousand distinct CDR3 sequences, with about 24% of them counted one time only. The leading ten clones occupy 0.6% to 0.75% of the sample. The sequencing input was blood, either unsorted or a sorted T cell fraction (not recorded which). The receptors stem from a male donor with ankylosing spondylitis or in good health (not recorded which).

This clonotype was recorded a few times. The chain joins TRBV10-3 to TRBJ2-1; no definite D call. The CDR3 extends over 12 amino acids. CDR1 ENHRY and CDR2 SYGVKD come from the germline V gene. V lost 6 bases to trimming and J lost 5 bases, with 8 bases between them. CDR3 bases: TGTGCCATCAGGCGAGGAGACAATGAGCAGTTCTTC. Residues: CAIRRGDNEQFF.

Only a few counts were recorded for this clonotype. The V and J genes are TRBV5-1 and TRBJ1-5; D gene uncertain. V was cut by 4 bases and J by 3 bases, with 8 bases left in between. The germline V gene has CDR1 SGHRS and CDR2 YFSETQ. The CDR3 has 13 amino acids. CDR3: CASSVGHNQPQHF. The CDR3 bases are TGCGCCAGCAGCGTCGGTCACAATCAGCCCCAGCATTTT.

This clonotype was detected many times. The rearrangement joins TRBV5-1 to TRBJ2-7; 7 positions agree with TRBD1. Germline assignment: CDR1 SGHRS and CDR2 YFSETQ. The V segment lost 5 bases and the J segment 0 bases; nucleotides outside the gene matches: 5. The CDR3 extends over 14 amino acids. The CDR3 sequence is CASSFGTASYEQYF. The DNA of the CDR3 is TGCGCCAGCAGTTTCGGGACAGCCTCCTACGAGCAGTACTTC.

The rearrangement links TRBV12-3 or TRBV12-4 to TRBJ1-5; D uncertain. CDR3 size: 12 residues. V was pared by 5 bases and J by 7 bases, with 9 bases between. CDR3 bases: TGTGCCAGCAGTAGCCCTAGACAGCCCCAGCATTTT. Encoded protein: CASSSPRQPQHF.

V gene TRBV20-1 combines with J gene TRBJ2-1; possibly TRBD1 for D (6 bases). Germline V CDR1 and CDR2: DFQATT, SNEGSKA (reference sequence). The V gene lost 1 base and the J gene lost 9 bases, with 10 bases spanning the gap. This CDR3 region has 12 residues. The CDR3 sequence: CSARVQGSEQFF. The CDR3, as DNA: TGCAGTGCTAGAGTCCAGGGGTCTGAGCAGTTCTTC.

This clonotype was recorded many times. As DNA, the CDR3 is TGCAGTGCTAGCGACCAGGCGGAAACGTCCTATGGCTACACCTTC. This encodes CSASDQAETSYGYTF. The chain is built from TRBV20-1 and TRBJ1-2; no reliable D call. The CDR3 consists of 15 residues. The germline V gene has CDR1 DFQATT and CDR2 SNEGSKA (reference sequence). V lost 3 bases and J 4 bases, leaving 18 bases between the germline ends.

The V gene is TRBV20-1, the J gene TRBJ2-1, with 9 bases matching TRBD2. V shed 3 bases, J shed 9 bases, and the junction held 6 bases outside the gene matches. Looked up from germline, CDR1 is DFQATT and CDR2 is SNEGSKA (reference sequence). This CDR3 is built from 13 residues. As DNA, the CDR3 is TGCAGTGCTAGGGGGACTAGCCTCCCTGAGCAGTTCTTC. Translating it yields CSARGTSLPEQFF.

The CDR3 protein is CASSGPVPTNEKLFF. For the CDR3, the DNA is TGTGCCAGCTCGGGACCAGTCCCAACTAATGAAAAACTGTTTTTT. The rearrangement uses TRBV18 and TRBJ1-4; perhaps TRBD1 as D (5 bases). The germline gives CDR1 KGHSH, CDR2 LQKENI. This CDR3 is built from 15 residues. Deletions cut 6 bases from V and 0 bases from J, with 11 bases between. Complete variable domain (other parts from reference TRBV18 and TRBJ1-4): NAGVMQNPRHLVRRRGQEARLRCSPMKGHSHVYWYRQLPEEGLKFMVYLQKENIIDESGMPKERFSAEFPKEGPSILRIQQVVRGDSAAYFCASSGPVPTNEKLFFGSGTQLSVL.

This clonotype was found many times. The rearrangement joins TRBV12-3 or TRBV12-4 to TRBJ1-6; D perhaps matches TRBD1 (5 bases). CDR3 length equals 15 residues. The V end lost 1 base, the J end lost 10 bases, and 14 bases lay between the germline ends. CDR3 loop: CASSLGVGGTSPLHF. DNA for the CDR3: TGTGCCAGCAGTTTAGGGGTCGGGGGGACGTCACCCCTCCACTTT.

This chain uses TRBV20-1 with TRBJ2-5, with D perhaps matching TRBD1 (5 bases). V gave up 2 bases and J gave up 1 base, with 11 bases separating them. The germline CDR1 and CDR2 sequences are DFQATT and SNEGSKA (reference sequence). The CDR3 runs 14 residues. The CDR3 here is CSARLGQAQETQYF. CDR3 nucleotides: TGCAGTGCTAGATTGGGGCAGGCCCAAGAGACCCAGTACTTC.

This clonotype was recorded at least ten times. The CDR3 coding sequence is TGCAGCGTAGACGGGACAGGGGCTACATTAAACACCGGGGAGCTGTTTTTT. This translates into CSVDGTGATLNTGELFF. The chain links TRBV29-1 to TRBJ2-2; TRBD1 matches 10 bases. Germline CDR1 SQVTM, CDR2 ANQGSEA. J was trimmed by 2 bases and V by 6 bases; bases with no gene match: 12. This CDR3 is 17 amino acids long.

This clonotype appeared many times. J is TRBJ2-7 and V is TRBV29-1, with unresolved D. The CDR3 sequence is 13 residues long. Germline lookup yields CDR1 SQVTM and CDR2 ANQGSEA. Trimming took 4 bases from V and 2 from J, leaving 12 bases between them. This CDR3 reads CSVARLTPYEQYF. The CDR3 DNA reads TGCAGCGTTGCACGGTTGACACCCTACGAGCAGTACTTC.

The chain recombines TRBV18 with TRBJ2-3; 7 bases match TRBD1. CDR3 length: 17 amino acids. V shed 1 base, J shed 0 bases, and the junction held 7 bases outside the gene matches. Germline CDR1 reads KGHSH; CDR2 reads LQKENI. This chain's CDR3 is CASSPRTGASSTDTQYF. The CDR3 region has the DNA TGTGCCAGCTCACCACGGACAGGCGCATCTAGCACAGATACGCAGTATTTT. Filled out from reference TRBV18 and TRBJ2-3, the complete variable domain reads NAGVMQNPRHLVRRRGQEARLRCSPMKGHSHVYWYRQLPEEGLKFMVYLQKENIIDESGMPKERFSAEFPKEGPSILRIQQVVRGDSAAYFCASSPRTGASSTDTQYFGPGTRLTVL.

This clonotype was observed at least ten times. V is TRBV29-1 and J is TRBJ2-3; no firm D call. V dropped 3 bases and J dropped 1 base, with 5 bases sitting between them. The CDR3 loop spans 12 amino acids. In germline, CDR1 is SQVTM, CDR2 ANQGSEA. This CDR3 is CSVDRGTDTQYF. CDR3 sequence (DNA): TGCAGCGTTGATCGGGGCACAGATACGCAGTATTTT.

This clonotype was counted a single time. The chain joins TRBV19 to TRBJ2-7; D remains ambiguous. This CDR3 is built from 13 residues. CDR1 and CDR2 from the germline V gene are LNHDA and SQIVND (reference sequence). The V gene lost 3 bases and the J gene lost 5 bases, with 11 bases spanning the gap. The CDR3 sequence: CASSITTFDEQYF. The DNA of the CDR3 is TGTGCCAGTAGTATTACAACCTTCGACGAGCAGTACTTC.